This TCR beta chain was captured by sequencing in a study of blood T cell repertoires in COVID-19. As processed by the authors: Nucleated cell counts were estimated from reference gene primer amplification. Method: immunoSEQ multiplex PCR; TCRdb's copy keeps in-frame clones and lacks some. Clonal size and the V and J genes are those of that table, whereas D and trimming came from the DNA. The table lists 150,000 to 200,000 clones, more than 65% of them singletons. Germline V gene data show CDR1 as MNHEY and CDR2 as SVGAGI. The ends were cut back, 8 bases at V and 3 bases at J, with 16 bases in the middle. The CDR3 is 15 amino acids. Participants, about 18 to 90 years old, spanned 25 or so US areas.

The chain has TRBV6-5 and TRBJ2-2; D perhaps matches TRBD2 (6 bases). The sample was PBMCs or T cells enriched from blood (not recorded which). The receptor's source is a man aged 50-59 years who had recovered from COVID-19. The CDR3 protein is CASATGVTYTGELFF. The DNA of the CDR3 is TGTGCCAGCGCTACGGGAGTTACTTACACCGGGGAGCTGTTTTTT.